This passage covers 28 T cell receptor beta chains from one sample sequenced in a study of CD8 T cells in ankylosing spondylitis (TCRdb year 2017). Results the study describes overall, beyond this receptor: Blood from ankylosing spondylitis patients appeared to be characterized by a TCR beta motif made up of seven or eight highly homologous amino acid variants.

Their recognized antigens are unknown. To prepare the library, 5' RACE was applied. The reads were generated on an Illumina HiSeq 2500. Using fastp at Q25 and MiXCR, TCRdb reprocessed the public reads and kept productive beta chains. Rows matching on CDR3 protein sequence are summarized as one entry with the most common DNA and genes. Within this sample are roughly 490,000 distinct CDR3 sequences, with approximately 5.3% of them counted one time only. Under 4.5% of the sample comes from the top ten. The sequencing sample was made of blood, either unsorted or a sorted T cell fraction (not recorded which). The source is a male donor with ankylosing spondylitis.

The rearrangement uses TRBV28 and TRBJ2-5, with TRBD2 as a possible D gene (5 bases). Germline V gene lookup returns CDR1 MDHEN and CDR2 SYDVKM. The V gene lost 7 bases and the J gene lost 3 bases, with 6 bases spanning the gap. The CDR3 is made up of 11 amino acids. As DNA, the CDR3 is TGTGCCAGCAAGCGGAAAGAGACCCAGTACTTC. Its protein is CASKRKETQYF.

This clonotype is a singleton in its sample. An end of the junction differs from the germline gene, which may be a read error. V and J are TRBV30 and TRBJ2-5; D gene unclear. Looked up from germline, CDR1 is GTSNPN and CDR2 is SVGIG (reference sequence). The CDR3 length is 14 residues. The CDR3 is CARSVSLRRETQYF. The DNA for the CDR3 is TGTGCCAGGAGTGTAAGTCTCCGGAGAGAGACCCAGTACTTC.

Ten or more counts support this clonotype. This sequence joins TRBV20-1 and TRBJ2-7, with 10 bases matching TRBD1. Per germline, CDR1 DFQATT and CDR2 SNEGSKA (reference sequence). The CDR3 is 14 amino acids. With 6 bases clipped from V and 6 bases from J, the junction kept 11 bases outside the gene matches. CDR3 sequence: CSANPGQGIGEQYF. The CDR3 bases are TGCAGTGCCAACCCGGGACAGGGGATCGGCGAGCAGTACTTC.

In the case of this clonotype: It may be a read error: a sequence one base away is much more abundant. The rearrangement uses TRBV7-9 and TRBJ1-2, with D uncertain. The V gene's germline CDR1 is SEHNR and CDR2 FQNEAQ (reference sequence). The CDR3 is made up of 10 amino acids. The CDR3 region has the DNA TGTGCCACGGTGGGGTATGGCTACATCTTC. Its translation is CATVGYGYIF. The complete variable domain, with remaining parts taken from reference TRBV7-9 and TRBJ1-2, reads DTGVSQNPRHKITKRGQNVTFRCDPISEHNRLYWYRQTLGQGPEFLTYFQNEAQLEKSRLLSDRFSAERPKGSFSTLEIQRTEQGDSAMYLCATVGYGYIFGSGTRLTVV.

This clonotype was picked up many times. The genes are TRBV12-3 or TRBV12-4 and TRBJ1-3; D remains ambiguous. The V gene lost 9 bases and the J gene lost 4 bases, with 19 bases spanning the gap. This CDR3 is built from 15 residues. The CDR3 loop reads CARPLEGPLGNTIYF. The CDR3 DNA sequence: TGTGCCAGGCCTTTGGAAGGGCCGTTAGGAAACACCATATATTTT.

This clonotype occurred many times. The chain carries TRBV4-1 and TRBJ1-2; 12 bases align to TRBD1. This CDR3 is built from 15 residues. In germline, CDR1 is MGHRA, CDR2 YSYEKL. Unmatched junction bases numbered 6, after V lost 6 bases and J lost 4 bases. The CDR3 nucleotides read TGCGCCAGCAGGGGACAGGGGGCTTTCCGCTATGGCTACACCTTC. This gives the protein CASRGQGAFRYGYTF.

This chain joins TRBV28 and TRBJ2-2; D is possibly TRBD1 (6 bases). Trimming removed 8 bases from V and 5 bases from J, with 18 bases in between. Germline values: CDR1 MDHEN, CDR2 SYDVKM. The CDR3 consists of 15 residues. CDR3 DNA sequence: TGTGCCAGCCGCATTATGACAGGAGAGACCGGGGAGCTGTTTTTT. Translated, it gives CASRIMTGETGELFF. The full variable domain, completed using reference TRBV28 and TRBJ2-2, is DVKVTQSSRYLVKRTGEKVFLECVQDMDHENMFWYRQDPGLGLRLIYFSYDVKMKEKGDIPEGYSVSREKKERFSLILESASTNQTSMYLCASRIMTGETGELFFGEGSRLTVL.

This clonotype was observed a handful of times. The rearrangement links TRBV14 to TRBJ2-7, with unresolved D. The CDR3 runs to 13 residues. V was pared by 2 bases and J by 3 bases, with 8 bases between. CDR1 and CDR2 from the germline V gene are SGHDN and FVKESK. CDR3 coding DNA: TGTGCCAGCAGCCAATACTCACACTACGAGCAGTACTTC. Its translation: CASSQYSHYEQYF.

In this sample, this clonotype turned up many times. The CDR3 nucleotides are TGCGCCAGCAGCTTGGCCGCGGGGACGCAGTATTTT. Translating it yields CASSLAAGTQYF. V is TRBV5-1 and J is TRBJ2-3; the D gene is possibly TRBD2 (6 bases). This CDR3 is 12 amino acids long. From germline, CDR1 is SGHRS and CDR2 YFSETQ. V was clipped by 0 bases and J by 9 bases, with 8 bases between them.

This clonotype appeared many times. The rearrangement uses TRBV5-1 and TRBJ2-3, with D perhaps being TRBD1 or TRBD2 (5 bases each). Per the germline V gene, CDR1 is SGHRS and CDR2 is YFSETQ. The CDR3 has 13 residues. Trimming stripped 4 bases from V and 7 bases from J, with 13 bases between. CDR3 loop: CASSPGRSYTQYF. The CDR3 region has the DNA TGCGCCAGCAGCCCGGGACGGTCATATACGCAGTATTTT.

This clonotype showed up many times. The chain links TRBV7-9 to TRBJ1-3; D is undetermined. In germline, CDR1 is SEHNR, CDR2 FQNEAQ (reference sequence). CDR3 length equals 15 residues. Trimming removed 4 bases from V and 0 bases from J, with 10 bases in between. The CDR3 DNA reads as TGTGCCAGCAGCTCCACAGTGAGCTCTGGAAACACCATATATTTT. Translated, it gives CASSSTVSSGNTIYF.

The chain uses TRBV24-1 and TRBJ2-1, with 12 nucleotides matching TRBD2. The germline gives CDR1 KGHDR, CDR2 SFDVKD. The CDR3 runs to 14 residues. V shed 12 bases, J shed 7 bases, and the junction held 9 bases outside the gene matches. The CDR3 sequence: CAVGGLAGGNEQFF. CDR3 DNA: TGTGCCGTTGGGGGGCTAGCGGGAGGGAATGAGCAGTTCTTC.

This clonotype came up many times. The V and J genes are TRBV4-2 and TRBJ1-4; D is unresolved. Trimming removed 0 bases from V and 5 bases from J, with 10 bases in between. This CDR3 region has 15 residues. Germline loops: CDR1 LGHNA, CDR2 YNFKEQ. Here the CDR3 DNA reads TGTGCCAGCAGCCAAGATCGGCCGGGGAATGAAAAACTGTTTTTT. It yields the protein CASSQDRPGNEKLFF.

This clonotype was found many times. V usage is TRBV7-9 and J usage is TRBJ1-1, with 7 bases aligning to TRBD1. From germline, CDR1 is SEHNR and CDR2 FQNEAQ (reference sequence). V gave up 4 bases and J gave up 3 bases; unmatched junction bases: 8. This CDR3 contains 15 residues. The CDR3 DNA is TGTGCCAGCAGCTCCTATTACAGGGGCGACACTGAAGCTTTCTTT. Amino acids: CASSSYYRGDTEAFF.

This clonotype was counted at least ten times. J is TRBJ2-7 and V is TRBV20-1; no clear D gene. Germline CDR1 and CDR2: DFQATT and SNEGSKA (reference sequence). The CDR3 extends over 15 amino acids. V lost 0 bases and J 0 bases, leaving 12 bases between the germline ends. Written as DNA, the CDR3 is TGCAGTGCTAGAGATGGGTGGCGTGACTCCTACGAGCAGTACTTC. It is translated as CSARDGWRDSYEQYF.

This clonotype came up many times. The chain joins TRBV29-1 to TRBJ2-5; TRBD1 matches 8 bases. With 6 bases clipped from V and 2 bases from J, the junction kept 2 bases outside the gene matches. Germline CDR1 and CDR2: SQVTM and ANQGSEA. CDR3 length equals 12 residues. In DNA, the CDR3 is TGCAGCGTGGGGGACAGGCAAGAGACCCAGTACTTC. Encoded protein: CSVGDRQETQYF.

This clonotype was counted between two and nine times. The chain links TRBV5-1 to TRBJ2-3; perhaps TRBD1 as D (5 bases). Trimming cost V 3 bases and J 0 bases, with 20 bases left between them. Germline CDR1 reads SGHRS; CDR2 reads YFSETQ. CDR3 length equals 18 residues. The CDR3 reads CASSSTAGRGTSTDTQYF. The CDR3 nucleotides read TGCGCCAGCAGCTCGACAGCTGGAAGAGGTACCAGCACAGATACGCAGTATTTT. Full variable domain (remainder filled in from reference TRBV5-1 and TRBJ2-3): KAGVTQTPRYLIKTRGQQVTLSCSPISGHRSVSWYQQTPGQGLQFLFEYFSETQRNKGNFPGRFSGRQFSNSRSEMNVSTLELGDSALYLCASSSTAGRGTSTDTQYFGPGTRLTVL.

This clonotype has at least ten counts. The J gene is TRBJ1-2, the V gene TRBV7-9; 9 bases line up with TRBD1. With V trimmed by 10 bases and J by 3 bases, 9 bases remained unmatched. The CDR3 length is 14 residues. Germline V gives CDR1 SEHNR, CDR2 FQNEAQ (reference sequence). The CDR3 DNA follows: TGTGCCACCGCCCCATGGACAGGGGACTATGGCTACACCTTC. Its protein product is CATAPWTGDYGYTF.

This clonotype was recorded many times. Here the CDR3 DNA reads TGCGCCAGCAGCCAAGATCCCTGGGCCAGGGGGAAATTGTACACCTCCTACGAGCAGTACTTC. Protein: CASSQDPWARGKLYTSYEQYF. This rearrangement joins TRBV4-1 to TRBJ2-7, with 7 bases that match TRBD1. The germline gives CDR1 MGHRA, CDR2 YSYEKL. J gave up 0 bases and V 0 bases, and 20 bases lay outside the gene matches. This CDR3 is built from 21 residues.

This clonotype was picked up many times. V gene TRBV10-3 combines with J gene TRBJ1-2; 8 nucleotides line up with TRBD1. V lost 4 bases and J lost 8; bases outside the gene matches: 3. Germline CDR1 reads ENHRY; CDR2 reads SYGVKD. The CDR3 is 12 residues long. The DNA for the CDR3 is TGTGCCATCAGTGGACAGGGGAACGGCTACACCTTC. Its protein product is CAISGQGNGYTF.

This clonotype occurred many times. This CDR3 reads CASSLPLGEQFF. In nucleotides, the CDR3 is TGTGCCAGCAGCTTACCCCTGGGGGAGCAGTTCTTC. This chain joins TRBV7-2 and TRBJ2-1, with no clear D. Germline V gene sequence: CDR1 SGHTA, CDR2 FQGNSA. The CDR3 is made up of 12 amino acids. V was trimmed by 2 bases and J by 10 bases, leaving 9 bases between them.

This clonotype was detected a few times. The V and J genes are TRBV20-1 and TRBJ2-1; D remains ambiguous. This CDR3 region has 12 residues. CDR1 and CDR2 from the germline V gene are DFQATT and SNEGSKA (reference sequence). Between the trimmed V and J ends, which lost 5 bases and 8 bases, there was a span of 13 bases. CDR3 nucleotide sequence: TGCAGTGCTGACTCCTTACTATATGAGCAGTTCTTC. Its protein is CSADSLLYEQFF.

This clonotype has at least ten counts. The gene calls are TRBV6-5 and TRBJ1-1, with D possibly matching TRBD1 (5 bases). The CDR3 is 11 amino acids. Germline assignment: CDR1 MNHEY and CDR2 SVGAGI. V was cut by 2 bases and J by 11 bases, with 9 bases left in between. The CDR3 spells CASSYQGLAFF. The CDR3 nucleotides are TGTGCCAGCAGTTACCAGGGACTCGCTTTCTTT.

This clonotype was detected a few times. The V call is TRBV15, the J call TRBJ1-2, with D unclear. CDR1 and CDR2 (germline): LNHNV, YYDKDF (reference sequence). The V end lost 0 bases, the J end lost 10 bases, and 12 bases lay between the germline ends. The CDR3 has 13 amino acids. The CDR3 is CATSRDRTGYYTF. The CDR3 DNA is TGTGCCACCAGCAGAGATCGGACGGGATACTACACCTTC.

This clonotype was seen more than once but under ten times. The chain joins TRBV6-1 to TRBJ1-6; D unresolved. V shed 5 bases and J shed 1 base, with 15 bases lying between them. The CDR3 contains 17 residues. Looked up from germline, CDR1 is MNHNS and CDR2 is SASEGT. CDR3: CASSQGRRRSYNSPLHF. The CDR3 DNA reads TGTGCCAGCAGTCAAGGACGGCGCAGGTCCTATAATTCACCCCTCCACTTT.

This clonotype was observed at least ten times. The chain has TRBV29-1 and TRBJ2-7; D might be TRBD1 (6 bases). Germline values: CDR1 SQVTM, CDR2 ANQGSEA. V was shortened by 5 bases and J by 3 bases, with 20 bases between the two germline ends. The length of the CDR3 is 15 residues. For the CDR3, the DNA is TGCAGCGTTTACTCCGGCAAAACAGGGCGCTACGAGCAGTACTTC. It encodes CSVYSGKTGRYEQYF.

This clonotype appeared many times. The chain has TRBV5-1 and TRBJ2-3, with 12 nucleotides matching TRBD1. This CDR3 is built from 17 residues. V was pared by 4 bases and J by 6 bases, with 12 bases of the junction left unmatched. Germline CDR1 is SGHRS and CDR2 is YFSETQ. This CDR3 is CASSPRPRDRGPDTQYF. For the CDR3, the DNA is TGCGCCAGCAGCCCGAGACCCCGGGACAGGGGGCCGGATACGCAGTATTTT.

The chain uses TRBV7-9 and TRBJ1-2; D is possibly TRBD1 (5 bases). Germline-derived CDR1 and CDR2 are SEHNR and FQNEAQ (reference sequence). V gave up 5 bases and J gave up 3 bases, with 16 bases separating them. The CDR3 consists of 15 residues. CDR3: CASSLFQRDDYGYTF. The CDR3 coding sequence is TGTGCCAGCAGCCTTTTTCAAAGGGACGACTATGGCTACACCTTC.